This T cell receptor (beta chain) appears in the sequencing data of a study of T-cell reconstitution after alpha-beta-depleted transplantation in children. Unique molecular identifiers were incorporated during preparation of the TCRbeta library. TCRdb analysed the PCR reads with MiXCR anew, one entry per CDR3 protein. The table records 120,000 to 150,000 distinct CDR3 sequences, around 10% of them present only once. This clonotype was counted many times. This CDR3 region has 14 residues. Germline loops: CDR1 SGHVS, CDR2 FQNEAQ. V lost 5 bases and J 0 bases, leaving 11 bases between the germline ends. The sequenced sample was PBMCs, mostly from graft donor cells, obtained 180 days after TCRalphabeta/CD19-depleted stem cell transplant. The chain uses TRBV7-8 and TRBJ2-7; maybe TRBD1 (6 bases). The receptor comes from a female patient under 10 years old who had a stem cell transplant for congenital amegakaryocytic thrombocytopenia, so the T cells may come from the graft donor. The CDR3 nucleotides read TGTGCCAGCAGCCCAGGGGCCGTCTCCTACGAGCAGTACTTC. Protein: CASSPGAVSYEQYF.